The clone carrying this T cell receptor (beta chain) was picked up many times. The antigen is undetermined. With 2 bases clipped from V and 0 bases from J, the junction kept 5 bases outside the gene matches. CDR3 length: 17 amino acids. The data originate from a study of identical twins. Study conclusions and caveats: Conclusions leaned on cross-sectional statistical analysis and did not track the same donors over time. Abundant cord blood beta clonotypes carried fewer insertions; memory repertoires showed none. Some out-of-frame alpha sequences were shared by twins, and these showed excess low generation probability. Weaker excess sharing between twins was seen in beta out-of-frame sequences.

TCRdb used MiXCR to reprocess the 5' RACE reads, holding one entry per CDR3 protein. The sample records approximately 1.8 million distinct CDR3 sequences, around 33% being singletons. Specimen: cord blood. This clonotype was obtained from a newborn girl in good health. The chain couples TRBV12-3 or TRBV12-4 to TRBJ2-4; TRBD2 matches 9 bases. CDR3 DNA sequence: TGTGCCAGCAGTTTAACTCTAGCGGGGCTAGCCAAAAACATTCAGTACTTC. Its translation is CASSLTLAGLAKNIQYF.